This T cell receptor (beta chain) is from a study of naive and memory T cell subsets (dated by TCRdb to the late 2010s). For the wider study: The study applied an open-source, UMI-based TCR alpha and beta sequencing pipeline to sorted naive and memory peripheral blood T cell subsets. The functional CMV T cell responses agreed completely with IgG serology results. RNA was DNase-treated and reverse transcribed with TCR constant-region primers, mostly using SuperScript III.

The cysteine opens and the phenylalanine closes a CDR3 of 15 amino acids. Only the CDR3 part of the read is kept: 45 bases, read in frame from the first base. The CDR1 and CDR2 encoded by the germline V gene (reference sequence) are LNHNV and YYDKDF. Comments on this clonotype: Its recognized antigen is unknown. One end of the junction does not line up with germline, which may come from a read error.

The protocol used for the library was UMI-ligation and nested PCR. The beta constant-region primer consisted of an equimolar mixture of two oligonucleotides that together covered TRBC1 and TRBC2. A single-stranded oligonucleotide bearing the SP2 primer plus a 12-nucleotide UMI was ligated onto the 3' end of the cDNA by T4 RNA ligase 1. The ligated cDNA went through four rounds of PCR with nested alpha and beta constant-region primers together with the SP2 primer. The ligation reaction was kept at 16 degrees C for about 19-24 hours. To avoid over-amplification, PCR2 was usually performed as a SYBR Green qPCR and halted once a predetermined threshold was reached. Apart from the first purification, every purification step used Agencourt AMPure XP magnetic beads. Library quantification was done by Qubit, followed by a TapeStation check on which the main peak was expected at around 650 bp. Pooled libraries were sequenced on an Illumina MiSeq with v2 2x251 paired-end kits, typically giving roughly 0.9-2.1 million reads per sample. Each sample was pooled at about 4 nM, and roughly 5-7.5% PhiX was included to help cluster recognition. Processing in the source paper ran as follows. V and J genes were assigned to Demultiplexor-processed FASTQ reads by Decombinator through tag matching, with a single base-pair mismatch being allowed. Collapsinator relied on UMIs to fix sequencing errors as well as frequency errors caused by PCR heterogeneity. CDR3Translator translated TCRs and extracted CDR3s from the conserved cysteine to the FGXG phenylalanine, flagging non-productive sequences. Repertoires were subsampled to equal numbers of UMI-defined TCRs before Gini, Shannon entropy and inverse Simpson indices were calculated. Within the linear range, a power law was fitted by maximum likelihood to the distributions of clonotype abundance. Similar UMI counts, unique TCR numbers and clonal distributions were obtained with the pipeline and with MIGEC on one naive CD8 sample. Repertoires were searched for around 7,000 CMV-associated CDR3 sequences compiled from VDJdb and a published dataset. The public reads were quality trimmed at Q25 with fastp and then assembled into clones with MiXCR by TCRdb, keeping productive beta chains. Entries that share a CDR3 protein sequence are merged under the most common genes and DNA. The V and J calls were determined by TCRdb, not by the authors. Counted in this sample were over 20,000 distinct CDR3 sequences; 9.5% to 12% of them appeared once. In total, the top ten clones hold over 15% of the sample.

Beyond this particular receptor, the publication reports: The abundance of TCRs followed a power law with an exponent that differed between naive and memory subsets yet stayed consistent across the three individuals. The repertoire findings for the naive and memory subsets could not be validated, as no ground truth was available. Single alpha or beta chain sequences, rather than paired alpha/beta receptors, were used to define clonotypes. After error correction, over 95% of naive TCR sequences appeared only once, giving much steeper abundance distributions than memory subsets. Gini index rose and Shannon and inverse Simpson diversity fell from naive through CM, EM and EMRA in both CD4 and CD8 cells. RNA-based TCR counts may be influenced by expression changes linked to T cell activation and differentiation.

Separate amplification of TCR alpha and beta chain libraries was performed from the second PCR step onward. To determine each donor's CMV status, fresh PBMCs were stimulated overnight with CMV viral lysate, and IFNgamma production from CD4+ T cells was then assessed. CD4 T cells were positively selected using Miltenyi beads, after which CD8 T cells were positively selected from the CD4-negative fraction. Cells were stained for CD3, CD4, CD8, CD45RA, CD27 and a live/dead dye and were sorted on a BD Aria II into four subsets based on CD45RA and CD27. A few healthy volunteers provided blood, and the blood of each volunteer was split into CD4 and CD8 T cells and then into four differentiation subsets. About 120 ml of peripheral blood was drawn per donor, and PBMC were isolated by Ficoll-Paque PLUS density-gradient centrifugation. Sorted cells were lysed in RLT buffer, and RNA was extracted with a Qiagen RNeasy kit and stored at -80°C.

The TCR was taken from a human donor in good health. The chain is encoded by TRBV15 joined to TRBJ2-3; the D segment could be TRBD2, given 6 matching bases. The sample comprised central memory CD8+ T cells from blood. The sample's cell subset or site label, decoded: central memory, CD45RA- CD27+. The CDR3: CVTSRGASVSDTQYF. DNA sequence: TGTGTCACCAGCAGAGGGGCTAGCGTAAGCGATACGCAGTATTTT.